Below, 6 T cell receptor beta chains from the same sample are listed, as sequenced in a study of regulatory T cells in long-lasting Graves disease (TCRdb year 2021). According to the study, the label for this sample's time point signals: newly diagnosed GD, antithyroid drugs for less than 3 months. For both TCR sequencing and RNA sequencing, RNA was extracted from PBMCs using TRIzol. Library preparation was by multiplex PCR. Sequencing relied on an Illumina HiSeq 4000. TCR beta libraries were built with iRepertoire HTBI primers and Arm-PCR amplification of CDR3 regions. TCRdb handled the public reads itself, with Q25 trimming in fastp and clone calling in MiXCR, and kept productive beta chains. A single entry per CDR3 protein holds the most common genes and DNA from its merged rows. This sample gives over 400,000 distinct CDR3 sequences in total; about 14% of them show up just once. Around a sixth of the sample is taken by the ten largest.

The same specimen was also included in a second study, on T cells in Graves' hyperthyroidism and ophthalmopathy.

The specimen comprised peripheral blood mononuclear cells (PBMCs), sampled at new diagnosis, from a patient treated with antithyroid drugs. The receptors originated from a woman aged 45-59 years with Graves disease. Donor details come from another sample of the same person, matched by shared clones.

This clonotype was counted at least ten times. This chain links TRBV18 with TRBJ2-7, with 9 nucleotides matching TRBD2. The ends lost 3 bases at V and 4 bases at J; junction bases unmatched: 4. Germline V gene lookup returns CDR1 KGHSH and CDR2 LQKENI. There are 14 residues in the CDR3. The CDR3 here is CASSPRTSAYEQYF. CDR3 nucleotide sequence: TGTGCCAGCTCACCCCGGACTAGCGCTTACGAGCAGTACTTC.

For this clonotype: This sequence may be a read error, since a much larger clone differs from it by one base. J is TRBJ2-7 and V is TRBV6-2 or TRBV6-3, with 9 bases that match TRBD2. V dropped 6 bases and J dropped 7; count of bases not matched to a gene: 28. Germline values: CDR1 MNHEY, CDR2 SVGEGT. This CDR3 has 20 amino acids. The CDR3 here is CASSDTVGRGGSGSRDEQYF. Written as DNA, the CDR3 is TGTGCCAGCAGCGATACCGTCGGTAGGGGTGGTAGCGGGAGTCGGGATGAGCAGTACTTC.

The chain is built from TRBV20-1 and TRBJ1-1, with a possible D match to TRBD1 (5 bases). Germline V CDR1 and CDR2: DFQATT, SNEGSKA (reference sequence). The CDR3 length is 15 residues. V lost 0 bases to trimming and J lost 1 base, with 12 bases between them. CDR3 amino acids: CSARDLARANTEAFF. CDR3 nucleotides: TGCAGTGCTAGAGATCTGGCCAGGGCGAACACTGAAGCTTTCTTT.

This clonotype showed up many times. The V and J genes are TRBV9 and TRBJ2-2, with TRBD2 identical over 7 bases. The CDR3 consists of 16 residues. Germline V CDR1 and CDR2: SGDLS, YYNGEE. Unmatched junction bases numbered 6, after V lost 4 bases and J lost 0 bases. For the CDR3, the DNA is TGTGCCAGCAGCCCTACCGGGACTACGAACACCGGGGAGCTGTTTTTT. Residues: CASSPTGTTNTGELFF.

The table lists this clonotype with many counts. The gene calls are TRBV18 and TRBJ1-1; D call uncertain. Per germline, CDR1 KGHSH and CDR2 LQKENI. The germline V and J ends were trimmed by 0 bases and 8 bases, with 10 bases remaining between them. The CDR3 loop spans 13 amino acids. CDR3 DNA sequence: TGTGCCAGCTCACCACCTCTGGAGACAGAAGCTTTCTTT. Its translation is CASSPPLETEAFF.

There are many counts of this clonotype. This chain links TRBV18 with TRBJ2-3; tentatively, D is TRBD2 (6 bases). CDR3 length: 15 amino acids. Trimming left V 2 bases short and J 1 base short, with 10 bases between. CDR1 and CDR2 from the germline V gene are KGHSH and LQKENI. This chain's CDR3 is CASSPEASGTDTQYF. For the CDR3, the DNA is TGTGCCAGCTCACCAGAGGCTAGCGGCACAGATACGCAGTATTTT.